This T cell receptor beta chain derives from a study of T cells after yellow fever vaccination. On the study more broadly: Any fraction with a low cell number was prepared using SMART-Seq v4 Ultra Low Input.

Remarks on this clonotype: The antigen is not known.

Findings of the study overall: The booster saw the reappearance of most primary-vaccination clones (about 95% CD4, roughly 90% CD8).

TCRdb re-analysed the 5' RACE reads in MiXCR, keeping a single row per CDR3 protein. The data show 500,000 to 650,000 distinct CDR3 sequences, 9% to 15% seen once. V gave up 6 bases and J gave up 3 bases; unmatched junction bases: 11. Germline loops: CDR1 DFQATT, CDR2 SNEGSKA (reference sequence). This CDR3 comprises 15 residues. The V call is TRBV20-1, the J call TRBJ2-1, with 7 bases lining up with TRBD2. The sequence was collected from a man aged 25 to 45 who received the YFV17D yellow fever vaccine. The source was PBMCs, collected on the day of the yellow fever booster vaccination. In DNA, the CDR3 is TGCAGTGCCCAAATGGGGGGGAATTACTACAATGAGCAGTTCTTC. It yields the protein CSAQMGGNYYNEQFF.